This is a list of T cell receptor beta chains from one sample in a study of beta chain features in type 1 diabetes. Only in-frame clones appear in the TCRdb table, and some are missing; sequencing was by immunoSEQ multiplex PCR. The repertoire consists of 600,000 or so clones, with 12% occurring once and the leading ten covering more than 0.1%. Sample: naive CD4+ T cells from blood. The receptors derive from a man younger than 45 with type 1 diabetes. Both conserved end residues are part of each CDR3. The order of the fields is CDR3 protein, J gene, V gene.

CDR3: CASSPNARLAVDTQYF
J: TRBJ2-3
V: TRBV27

CDR3: CASSSPSGSTYNEQFF
J: TRBJ2-1
V: TRBV7-2

CDR3: CACERMGISTDTQYF
J: TRBJ2-3
V: TRBV30

CDR3: CANSLGDGQPQHF
J: TRBJ1-5
V: TRBV18

CDR3: CASSQEFGQPSFF
J: TRBJ2-1
V: TRBV4-3

CDR3: CASSPGGVAGGRKLFF
J: TRBJ1-4
V: TRBV4-3

CDR3: CASSLSSYEQYF
J: TRBJ2-7
V: TRBV7-9

CDR3: CASSLTFTGTDTQYF
J: TRBJ2-3
V: TRBV4-3

CDR3: CASSAGRTFPRETQYF
J: TRBJ2-5
V: TRBV9

CDR3: CASSLAAGRYTDTQYF
J: TRBJ2-3
V: TRBV28

CDR3: CASSLVAGASTDTQYF
J: TRBJ2-3
V: TRBV5-4

CDR3: CSGSHRDTEAFF
J: TRBJ1-1
V: TRBV29-1

CDR3: CSTTGGPYGYTF
J: TRBJ1-2
V: TRBV29-1

CDR3: CASSSLKTGGYEQYF
J: TRBJ2-7
V: TRBV28

CDR3: CASSQTGTSGGIGTDTQYF
J: TRBJ2-3
V: TRBV4-1

CDR3: CASSPQVSTDTGELFF
J: TRBJ2-2
V: TRBV9

CDR3: CASSVGLAGAGYTGELFF
J: TRBJ2-2
V: TRBV9

CDR3: CASSLAQGVYNEQFF
J: TRBJ2-1
V: TRBV7-8

CDR3: CASGWDRSSVSEKLFF
J: TRBJ1-4
V: TRBV2

CDR3: CASSLAGGHYNEQFF
J: TRBJ2-1
V: TRBV11-1

CDR3: CASSGQTWRTEAFF
J: TRBJ1-1
V: TRBV2

CDR3: CASSPQGIVNNEQFF
J: TRBJ2-1
V: TRBV2